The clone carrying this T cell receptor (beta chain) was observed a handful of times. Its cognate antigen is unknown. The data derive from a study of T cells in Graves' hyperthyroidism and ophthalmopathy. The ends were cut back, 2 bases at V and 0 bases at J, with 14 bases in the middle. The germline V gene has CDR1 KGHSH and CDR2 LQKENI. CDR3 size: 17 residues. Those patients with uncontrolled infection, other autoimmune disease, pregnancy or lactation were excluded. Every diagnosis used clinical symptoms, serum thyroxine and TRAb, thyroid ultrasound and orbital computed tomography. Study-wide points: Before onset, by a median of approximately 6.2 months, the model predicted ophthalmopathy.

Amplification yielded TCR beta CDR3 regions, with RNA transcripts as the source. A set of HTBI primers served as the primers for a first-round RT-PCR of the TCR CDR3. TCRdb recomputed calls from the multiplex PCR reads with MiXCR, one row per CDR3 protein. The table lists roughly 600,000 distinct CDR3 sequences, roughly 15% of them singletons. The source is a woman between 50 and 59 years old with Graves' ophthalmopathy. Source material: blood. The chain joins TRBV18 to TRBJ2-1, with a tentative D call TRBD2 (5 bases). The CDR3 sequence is CASSPWRARNSYNEQFF. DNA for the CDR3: TGTGCCAGCTCACCATGGCGGGCCAGAAACTCCTACAATGAGCAGTTCTTC.